This section outlines one TCR beta chain sequence together with its context. Sequencing used immunoSEQ multiplex PCR; TCRdb keeps in-frame clones, though not all of them. Of approximately 200,000 clones listed, about nine tenths are singletons. This specimen belongs to a study of blood T cell repertoires in COVID-19. Across the whole study: Acute-phase and convalescent COVID-19 samples originated in the United States, Italy and Spain.

This CDR3 has 12 residues. Germline loops: CDR1 MNHEY, CDR2 SMNVEV (reference sequence). V dropped 6 bases and J dropped 6 bases, with 12 bases sitting between them. The clonotype comes from a woman aged 60 to 75 with acute or convalescent COVID-19. The chain joins TRBV27 to TRBJ2-7, with D tentatively TRBD2 (5 bases). Sequenced: peripheral blood. CDR3 loop: CASRPPGSEQYF. In nucleotides, the CDR3 is TGTGCCAGCAGACCTCCGGGGAGCGAGCAGTACTTC.